The 22 T cell receptor beta chains in this list originate from one sample, sequenced in a study of radiotherapy plus CTLA-4 blockade in lung cancer. Profiled with immunoSEQ multiplex PCR; TCRdb holds only in-frame clones, not every one. The table has around 85,000 clones, around 87% seen once. Sample: peripheral blood, taken from a patient treated with radiotherapy plus ipilimumab. These receptors all stem from a human donor with non-small cell lung cancer who had a partial response to radiotherapy plus ipilimumab.

This clone was observed a few times. An end of the junction differs from the germline gene, which may be a read error. V and J are TRBV7-7 and TRBJ1-3; 12 nucleotides line up with TRBD1. This CDR3 has 16 amino acids. CDR1 SSHAT and CDR2 FNYEAQ come from the germline V gene (reference sequence). The DNA of the CDR3 is TGTGCTAGCAGGGACAGGGGGCAATGCTCTGGAAACACCATATATTTT. It codes for CASRDRGQCSGNTIYF.

The chain employs TRBV5-6 and TRBJ1-6, with 7 bases fitting TRBD1. The CDR3 contains 14 residues. The germline V gene has CDR1 SGHDT and CDR2 YYEEEE. The V and J ends lost 0 bases and 7 bases, in that order; junction bases with no gene match: 1. The CDR3 protein is CASSLGRGNSPLHF. The CDR3 DNA reads as TGTGCCAGCAGCTTGGGCAGGGGGAATTCACCCCTCCACTTT. Combining the CDR3 with reference TRBV5-6 and TRBJ1-6 gives the whole variable domain DAGVTQSPTHLIKTRGQQVTLRCSPKSGHDTVSWYQQALGQGPQFIFQYYEEEERQRGNFPDRFSGHQFPNYSSELNVNALLLGDSALYLCASSLGRGNSPLHFGNGTRLTVT.

This clone was seen more than once but under ten times. The chain employs TRBV19 and TRBJ1-1, with D maybe TRBD1 (5 bases). The germline gives CDR1 LNHDA, CDR2 SQIVND (reference sequence). CDR3 length equals 14 residues. V lost 6 bases and J 1 base, leaving 12 bases between the germline ends. The CDR3 nucleotides are TGTGCCAGTAGCCTCAGGGCCTCGAACACTGAAGCTTTCTTT. Residues: CASSLRASNTEAFF.

This sequence joins TRBV7-6 and TRBJ1-5, with D tentatively TRBD1 (6 bases). The CDR3 is 15 amino acids. Germline CDR1 reads SGHVS; CDR2 reads FNYEAQ. V was pared by 5 bases and J by 0 bases, with 11 bases between. The CDR3 reads CASSITGLSNQPQHF. CDR3 sequence (DNA): TGTGCCAGCAGCATAACAGGGCTTAGCAATCAGCCCCAGCATTTT.

V usage is TRBV11-2 and J usage is TRBJ2-7; 8 nucleotides align to TRBD1. Germline CDR1 is SGHAT and CDR2 is FQNNGV. With 1 base clipped from V and 0 bases from J, the junction kept 5 bases outside the gene matches. The CDR3 loop spans 16 amino acids. The CDR3 DNA is TGTGCCAGCAGCTTAGGAATGGGACAGGTCTCCTACGAGCAGTACTTC. Its translation is CASSLGMGQVSYEQYF.

This clone appeared once. The CDR3 region is CASSLDPSGILNRFF. CDR3 nucleotide sequence: TGTGCCAGCAGCTTAGATCCTAGCGGGATATTGAATCGGTTCTTC. The chain uses TRBV7-8 and TRBJ2-1; 9 nucleotides match TRBD2. In germline, CDR1 is SGHVS, CDR2 FQNEAQ. V dropped 1 base and J dropped 15; count of bases not matched to a gene: 13. The CDR3 is 15 residues long.

The V call is TRBV18, the J call TRBJ1-1; D ambiguous. Germline assignment: CDR1 KGHSH and CDR2 LQKENI. The CDR3 runs to 14 residues. Trimming stripped 1 base from V and 1 base from J, with 7 bases between. The CDR3 here is CASSPQTENTEAFF. Written as DNA, the CDR3 is TGTGCCAGCTCACCACAAACAGAGAACACTGAAGCTTTCTTT.

The J gene is TRBJ2-5, the V gene TRBV7-2; 8 bases are shared with TRBD2. V was clipped by 6 bases and J by 7 bases; unmatched bases: 7. The CDR3 runs to 13 residues. Looked up from germline, CDR1 is SGHTA and CDR2 is FQGNSA. The CDR3, as DNA: TGTGCCAGCAGACAATCGACTAGCGCGACCCAGTACTTC. It translates to CASRQSTSATQYF.

The CDR3 nucleotides are TGTGCCAGCAGGACAGGGGTTAATTCACCCCTCCACTTT. Translating it yields CASRTGVNSPLHF. The chain combines TRBV6-5 with TRBJ1-6, with 8 bases lining up with TRBD1. Per germline, CDR1 MNHEY and CDR2 SVGAGI. The CDR3 totals 13 residues. The V and J ends lost 6 bases and 6 bases, in that order; junction bases with no gene match: 1.

The rearrangement uses TRBV9 and TRBJ2-3; D not resolved. The CDR3 covers 14 residues. Germline CDR1 and CDR2: SGDLS and YYNGEE. V was clipped by 0 bases and J by 3 bases, with 8 bases between them. The CDR3 is CASSVAIPTDTQYF. The CDR3 DNA sequence: TGTGCCAGCAGCGTAGCTATTCCGACAGATACGCAGTATTTT.

The CDR3 spells CASRSGWDIPANTGELFF. The CDR3 DNA reads as TGTGCCAGTCGTAGTGGGTGGGACATCCCAGCGAACACCGGGGAGCTGTTTTTT. The V gene is TRBV19, the J gene TRBJ2-2, with D tentatively TRBD1 (6 bases). V was clipped by 8 bases and J by 0 bases, with 22 bases between them. The V gene's germline CDR1 is LNHDA and CDR2 SQIVND (reference sequence). The CDR3 length is 18 residues.

This chain links TRBV5-1 with TRBJ2-7; no firm D call. The CDR3 contains 13 residues. Germline lookup yields CDR1 SGHRS and CDR2 YFSETQ. The germline V and J ends were trimmed by 0 bases and 4 bases, with 8 bases remaining between them. CDR3: CASSLARGYEQYF. The CDR3 DNA reads as TGCGCCAGCAGCTTGGCCAGAGGATACGAGCAGTACTTC.

The chain is built from TRBV6-5 and TRBJ2-7; no reliable D call. The CDR3 is 14 amino acids. Looked up from germline, CDR1 is MNHEY and CDR2 is SVGAGI. Trimming left V 5 bases short and J 3 bases short, with 14 bases between. CDR3: CASSLRQANYEQYF. CDR3 DNA sequence: TGTGCCAGCAGTCTACGTCAGGCGAACTACGAGCAGTACTTC.

V is TRBV4-3 and J is TRBJ2-1, with TRBD2 identical over 8 bases. The CDR3 consists of 17 residues. The V gene end was trimmed by 1 base and the J gene end by 9 bases; junction bases not matched to a gene: 14. CDR1 and CDR2 from the germline V gene are LGHNA and YSLEER. CDR3 in amino acids: CASSQVGLGAGVLEQFF. CDR3 coding DNA: TGCGCCAGCAGCCAAGTGGGACTTGGAGCGGGAGTTCTTGAGCAGTTCTTC.

The rearrangement links TRBV27 to TRBJ2-7; TRBD2 matches at 8 bases. J was trimmed by 1 base and V by 3 bases; bases with no gene match: 2. The CDR3 totals 14 residues. Germline V gene sequence: CDR1 MNHEY, CDR2 SMNVEV (reference sequence). The CDR3 nucleotides are TGTGCCAGCAGTTTTAAGCGGGAGTCCTACGAGCAGTACTTC. Its translation is CASSFKRESYEQYF.

This clone was recorded only once. The genes are TRBV15 and TRBJ2-5; D gene unclear. The germline gives CDR1 LNHNV, CDR2 YYDKDF (reference sequence). V shed 3 bases and J shed 0 bases, with 11 bases lying between them. CDR3 length equals 15 residues. The CDR3 is CATSRAARNQETQYF. CDR3 in DNA: TGTGCCACCAGCAGGGCGGCGAGGAACCAAGAGACCCAGTACTTC.

The chain joins TRBV28 to TRBJ2-3, with D possibly matching TRBD2 (7 bases). Trimming cost V 7 bases and J 2 bases, with 19 bases left between them. There are 16 residues in the CDR3. CDR1 MDHEN and CDR2 SYDVKM come from the germline V gene. The CDR3 DNA is TGTGCCAGCACCCTGGGGGGGGCCCCCCCCACAGATACGCAGTATTTT. Residues: CASTLGGAPPTDTQYF.

The chain combines TRBV6-1 with TRBJ2-1; 10 nucleotides line up with TRBD2. Germline lookup yields CDR1 MNHNS and CDR2 SASEGT. The CDR3 covers 15 residues. J was trimmed by 9 bases and V by 5 bases; bases with no gene match: 10. Here the CDR3 DNA reads TGTGCCAGCAGTAAAACTAGCGGGGTCGACGGTGAGCAGTTCTTC. Its translation: CASSKTSGVDGEQFF.

The J gene is TRBJ2-3, the V gene TRBV11-3; a weak D match, TRBD2 (5 bases). CDR3 length: 16 residues. Germline CDR1 is SGHNT and CDR2 is YENEEA. V lost 5 bases and J lost 2, with 17 bases in between. DNA of the CDR3: TGTGCCAGCAGCCCTTCGGGGTCCCCCATCACAGATACGCAGTATTTT. Translating gives CASSPSGSPITDTQYF. Based on the CDR3 plus reference TRBV11-3 and TRBJ2-3, the full variable domain is EAGVVQSPRYKIIEKKQPVAFWCNPISGHNTLYWYLQNLGQGPELLIRYENEEAVDDSQLPKDRFSAERLKGVDSTLKIQPAELGDSAVYLCASSPSGSPITDTQYFGPGTRLTVL.

The genes are TRBV28 and TRBJ1-5, with no clear D. Germline V gives CDR1 MDHEN, CDR2 SYDVKM. The V end lost 5 bases, the J end lost 7 bases, and 9 bases lay between the germline ends. The CDR3 consists of 12 residues. CDR3 DNA sequence: TGTGCCAGCAGTGTGGGCGCCCAGCCCCAGCATTTT. Its translation is CASSVGAQPQHF.

V and J are TRBV30 and TRBJ1-5; D perhaps matches TRBD1 (5 bases). The V end lost 1 base, the J end lost 3 bases, and 13 bases lay between the germline ends. Germline V gene lookup returns CDR1 GTSNPN and CDR2 SVGIG (reference sequence). The CDR3 extends over 15 amino acids. The CDR3 nucleotides are TGTGCCTGGAGTGCCGGTTGGGGCGCCAATCAGCCCCAGCATTTT. Translation: CAWSAGWGANQPQHF.

This clone was counted a few times. This sequence joins TRBV7-2 and TRBJ2-1; no definite D call. Trimming removed 5 bases from V and 10 bases from J, with 12 bases in between. CDR1 is SGHTA, CDR2 FQGNSA, per germline. The CDR3 has 12 amino acids. Here the CDR3 DNA reads TGTGCCAGCAGCCTAAATAAGTGGGAGCAGTTCTTC. It encodes CASSLNKWEQFF. The whole variable domain, filled in from reference TRBV7-2 and TRBJ2-1, reads GAGVSQSPSNKVTEKGKDVELRCDPISGHTALYWYRQSLGQGLEFLIYFQGNSAPDKSGLPSDRFSAERTGGSVSTLTIQRTQQEDSAVYLCASSLNKWEQFFGPGTRLTVL.